The T cell receptor beta chain under discussion was sequenced for a study of blood T cell repertoires in COVID-19. On the study more broadly: T cells, B-cell-depleted T cells, or PBMCs supplied cDNA or gDNA.

Study processing details: Reference gene primer amplification in the assay estimated nucleated cell counts. Generated by immunoSEQ multiplex PCR, the TCRdb table keeps only in-frame clones and is missing some. V and J calls plus clone size are reproduced from that table; the DNA served to infer D and trimming. The top ten hold roughly 1.3% of the sample, which has around 280,000 clones, more than 85% seen once. CDR1 and CDR2 from the germline V gene are MNHEY and SVGEGT. Trimming cost V 2 bases and J 5 bases; bases outside gene matches: 13. The CDR3 sequence is 19 residues long. V is TRBV6-2 or TRBV6-3 and J is TRBJ2-5; TRBD2 matches 14 bases. The sample consisted of peripheral blood. This clonotype originated in a man between 65 and 85 years old with acute or convalescent COVID-19. For the CDR3, the DNA is TGTGCCAGCAGTTACGTTCAGGGGACTAGCGGGAGAAGTGCGGAGACCCAGTACTTC. Protein sequence: CASSYVQGTSGRSAETQYF.